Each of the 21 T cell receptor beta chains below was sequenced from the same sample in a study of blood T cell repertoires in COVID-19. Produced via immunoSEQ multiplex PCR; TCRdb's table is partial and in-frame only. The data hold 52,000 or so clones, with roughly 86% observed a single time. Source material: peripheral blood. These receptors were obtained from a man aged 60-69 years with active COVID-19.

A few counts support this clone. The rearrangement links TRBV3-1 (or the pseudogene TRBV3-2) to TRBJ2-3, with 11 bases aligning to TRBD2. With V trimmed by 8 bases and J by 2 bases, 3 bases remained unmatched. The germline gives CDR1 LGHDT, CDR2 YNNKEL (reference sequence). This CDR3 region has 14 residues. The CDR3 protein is CASRTSGYTDTQYF. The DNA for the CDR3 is TGTGCCAGCCGGACTAGCGGGTACACAGATACGCAGTATTTT.

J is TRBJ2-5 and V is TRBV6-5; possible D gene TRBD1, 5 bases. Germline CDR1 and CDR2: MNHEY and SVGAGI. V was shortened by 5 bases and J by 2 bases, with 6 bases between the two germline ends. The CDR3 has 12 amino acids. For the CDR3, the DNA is TGTGCCAGCAGTCGACAGCAAGAGACCCAGTACTTC. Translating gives CASSRQQETQYF.

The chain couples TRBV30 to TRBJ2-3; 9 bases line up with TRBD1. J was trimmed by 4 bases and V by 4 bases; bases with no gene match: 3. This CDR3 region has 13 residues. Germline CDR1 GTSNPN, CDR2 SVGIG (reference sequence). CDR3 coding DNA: TGTGCCTGGAAGACAGGGGGAGCAGATACGCAGTATTTT. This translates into CAWKTGGADTQYF.

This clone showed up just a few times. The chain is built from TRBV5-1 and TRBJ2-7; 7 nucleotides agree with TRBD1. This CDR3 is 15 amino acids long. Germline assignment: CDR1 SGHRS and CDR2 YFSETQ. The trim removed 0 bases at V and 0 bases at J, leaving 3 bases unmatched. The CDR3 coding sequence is TGCGCCAGCAGCTTGGCACAGGGGCTCTCCTACGAGCAGTACTTC. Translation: CASSLAQGLSYEQYF. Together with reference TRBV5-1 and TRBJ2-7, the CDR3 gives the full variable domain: KAGVTQTPRYLIKTRGQQVTLSCSPISGHRSVSWYQQTPGQGLQFLFEYFSETQRNKGNFPGRFSGRQFSNSRSEMNVSTLELGDSALYLCASSLAQGLSYEQYFGPGTRLTVT.

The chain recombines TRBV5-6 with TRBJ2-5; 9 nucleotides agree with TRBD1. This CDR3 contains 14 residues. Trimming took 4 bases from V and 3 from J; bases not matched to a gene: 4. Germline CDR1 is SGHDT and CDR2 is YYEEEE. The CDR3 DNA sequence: TGTGCCAGCAGCCGGACAGGGGTGAAAGAGACCCAGTACTTC. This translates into CASSRTGVKETQYF.

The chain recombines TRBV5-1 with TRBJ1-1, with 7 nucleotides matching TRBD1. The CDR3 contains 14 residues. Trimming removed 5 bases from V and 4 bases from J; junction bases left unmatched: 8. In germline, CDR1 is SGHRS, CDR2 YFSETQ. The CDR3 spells CASSRDSSSTEAFF. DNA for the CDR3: TGCGCCAGCAGTCGGGACAGTTCCTCCACTGAAGCTTTCTTT.

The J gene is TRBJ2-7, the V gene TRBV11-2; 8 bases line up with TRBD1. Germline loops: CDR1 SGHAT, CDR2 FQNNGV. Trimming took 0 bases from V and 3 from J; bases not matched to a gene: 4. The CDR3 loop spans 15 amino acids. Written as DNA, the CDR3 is TGTGCCAGCAGCTTAGAACAGGGGGTATTCTACGAGCAGTACTTC. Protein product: CASSLEQGVFYEQYF.

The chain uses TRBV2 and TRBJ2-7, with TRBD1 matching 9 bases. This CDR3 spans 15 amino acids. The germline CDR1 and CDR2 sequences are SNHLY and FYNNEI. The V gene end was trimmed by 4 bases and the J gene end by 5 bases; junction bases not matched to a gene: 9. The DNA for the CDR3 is TGTGCCAGCAGTGGGGACAGGGTCGTCGGCCACGAGCAGTACTTC. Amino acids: CASSGDRVVGHEQYF.

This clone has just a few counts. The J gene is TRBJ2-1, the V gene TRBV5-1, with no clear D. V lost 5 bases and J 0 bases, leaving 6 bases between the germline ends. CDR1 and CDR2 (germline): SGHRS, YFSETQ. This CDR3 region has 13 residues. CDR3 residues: CASRRSSYNEQFF. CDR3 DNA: TGCGCCAGCAGGAGGAGCTCCTACAATGAGCAGTTCTTC.

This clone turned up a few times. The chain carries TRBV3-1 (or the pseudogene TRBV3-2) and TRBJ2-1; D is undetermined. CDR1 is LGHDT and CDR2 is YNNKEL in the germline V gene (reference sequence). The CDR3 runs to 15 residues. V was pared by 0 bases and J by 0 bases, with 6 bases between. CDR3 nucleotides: TGTGCCAGCAGCCAAGACGTTAGCTCCTACAATGAGCAGTTCTTC. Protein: CASSQDVSSYNEQFF.

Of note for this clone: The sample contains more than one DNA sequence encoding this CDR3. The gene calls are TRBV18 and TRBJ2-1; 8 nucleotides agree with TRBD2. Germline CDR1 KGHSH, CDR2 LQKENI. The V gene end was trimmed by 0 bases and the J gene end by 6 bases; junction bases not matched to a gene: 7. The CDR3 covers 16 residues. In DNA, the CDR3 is TGTGCCAGCTCACCACCGTCGAGCGGGAGAGGCAATGAGCAGTTCTTC. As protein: CASSPPSSGRGNEQFF. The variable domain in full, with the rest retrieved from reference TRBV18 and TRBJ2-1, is NAGVMQNPRHLVRRRGQEARLRCSPMKGHSHVYWYRQLPEEGLKFMVYLQKENIIDESGMPKERFSAEFPKEGPSILRIQQVVRGDSAAYFCASSPPSSGRGNEQFFGPGTRLTVL.

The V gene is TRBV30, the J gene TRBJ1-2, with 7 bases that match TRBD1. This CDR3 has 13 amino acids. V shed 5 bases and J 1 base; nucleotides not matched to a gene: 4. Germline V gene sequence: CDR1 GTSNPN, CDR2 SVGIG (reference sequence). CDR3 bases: TGTGCCTGGGAGGGGGCCGTTAACTATGGCTACACCTTC. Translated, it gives CAWEGAVNYGYTF.

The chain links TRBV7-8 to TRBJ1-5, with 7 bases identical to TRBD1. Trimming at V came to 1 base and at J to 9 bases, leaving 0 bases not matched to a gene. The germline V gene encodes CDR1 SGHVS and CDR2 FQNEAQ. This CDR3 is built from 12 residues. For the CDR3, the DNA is TGTGCCAGCAGCTTAGACAGGGGGCCCCAGCATTTT. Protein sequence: CASSLDRGPQHF.

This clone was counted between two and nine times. CDR3 sequence reads: CASRLYTDSASGYDEQYF. In DNA form, the CDR3 reads TGTGCCAGCAGGCTATACACAGACTCGGCTAGCGGGTACGATGAGCAGTACTTC. The chain links TRBV11-2 to TRBJ2-7; the match to TRBD2 covers 8 bases. CDR1 is SGHAT and CDR2 is FQNNGV in the germline V gene. There are 18 residues in the CDR3. J lost 7 bases, V lost 6 bases, and 23 bases had no gene match.

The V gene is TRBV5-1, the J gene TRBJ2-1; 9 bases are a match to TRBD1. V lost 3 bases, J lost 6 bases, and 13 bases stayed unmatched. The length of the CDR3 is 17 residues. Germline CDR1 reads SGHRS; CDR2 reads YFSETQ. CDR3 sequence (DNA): TGCGCCAGCAGCTCCACGGACAGGGGATTTGTTTTCAATGAGCAGTTCTTC. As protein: CASSSTDRGFVFNEQFF.

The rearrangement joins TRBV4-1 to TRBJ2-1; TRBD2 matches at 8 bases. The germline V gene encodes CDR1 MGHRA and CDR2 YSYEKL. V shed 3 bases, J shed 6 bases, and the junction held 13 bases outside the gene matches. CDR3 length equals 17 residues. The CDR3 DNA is TGCGCCAGCAGCCAGGCCTTTGGGGCGGGAGGAGGCAATGAGCAGTTCTTC. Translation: CASSQAFGAGGGNEQFF.

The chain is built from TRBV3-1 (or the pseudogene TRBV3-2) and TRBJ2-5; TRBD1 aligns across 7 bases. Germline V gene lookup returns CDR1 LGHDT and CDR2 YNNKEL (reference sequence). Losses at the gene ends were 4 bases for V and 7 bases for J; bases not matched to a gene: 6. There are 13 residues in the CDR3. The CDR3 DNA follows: TGTGCCAGCAGCCCTCAGACAGGGACGACCCAGTACTTC. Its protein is CASSPQTGTTQYF.

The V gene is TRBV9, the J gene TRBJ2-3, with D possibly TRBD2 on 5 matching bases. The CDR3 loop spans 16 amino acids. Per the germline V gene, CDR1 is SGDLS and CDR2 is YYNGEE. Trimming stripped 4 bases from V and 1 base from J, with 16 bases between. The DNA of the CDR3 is TGTGCCAGCAGCCTGACTACCGGTTCGGGCACAGATACGCAGTATTTT. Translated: CASSLTTGSGTDTQYF.

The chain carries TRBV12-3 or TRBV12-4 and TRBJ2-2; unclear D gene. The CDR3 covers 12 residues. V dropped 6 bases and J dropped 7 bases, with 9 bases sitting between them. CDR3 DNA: TGTGCCAGCAGGCCCCCGAGCGGGGAGCTGTTTTTT. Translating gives CASRPPSGELFF.

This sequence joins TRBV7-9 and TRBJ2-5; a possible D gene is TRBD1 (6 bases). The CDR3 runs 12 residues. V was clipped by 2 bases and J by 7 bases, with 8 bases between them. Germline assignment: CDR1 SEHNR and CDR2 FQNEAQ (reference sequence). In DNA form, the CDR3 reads TGTGCCAGCAGCTTAATCAGGGGGACCCAGTACTTC. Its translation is CASSLIRGTQYF.

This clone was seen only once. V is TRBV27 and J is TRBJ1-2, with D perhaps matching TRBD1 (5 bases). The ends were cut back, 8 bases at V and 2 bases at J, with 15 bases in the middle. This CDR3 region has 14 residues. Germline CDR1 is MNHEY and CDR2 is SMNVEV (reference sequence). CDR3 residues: CASVWGGRNYGYTF. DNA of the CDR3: TGTGCCAGCGTCTGGGGGGGTAGGAACTATGGCTACACCTTC.